This T cell receptor (beta chain) was captured by sequencing in a study of T cell changes during pregnancy in multiple sclerosis. Profiled with immunoSEQ multiplex PCR; TCRdb holds only in-frame clones, not every one. Here the sample spans some 40,000 clones, around 92% being singletons. The CDR3 has 15 amino acids. The trim removed 5 bases at V and 5 bases at J, leaving 9 bases unmatched. The germline V gene encodes CDR1 SEHNR and CDR2 FQNEAQ (reference sequence). The chain employs TRBV7-9 and TRBJ2-5, with 9 bases that match TRBD1. The receptor was derived from a female donor with multiple sclerosis, enrolled in a pregnancy study. Source: CD8+ T cells from peripheral blood mononuclear cells, taken before pregnancy. CDR3 in amino acids: CASSLNRGLGETQYF. The CDR3, as DNA: TGTGCCAGCAGCCTCAACAGGGGGCTTGGGGAGACCCAGTACTTC.